Detailed here is one T cell receptor beta chain. This sample is part of a study of blood T cell repertoires in COVID-19. Study in general: Samples representing acute and convalescent COVID-19 were sourced from the United States, Italy and Spain.

Only in-frame clones appear in the TCRdb table, and some are missing; sequencing was by immunoSEQ multiplex PCR. The repertoire has about 260,000 clones, 82% of them found once; the top ten carry about 1.9%. The specimen sequenced was peripheral blood. The source of this sequence is a woman aged 80 or over with acute or convalescent COVID-19.

This CDR3 reads CASSYSTDNQDQPQHF. In nucleotides, the CDR3 is TGTGCCAGCAGTTATTCTACGGACAATCAGGATCAGCCCCAGCATTTT. The chain links TRBV6-2 or TRBV6-3 to TRBJ1-5; D may be TRBD1 (5 bases). The V gene's germline CDR1 is MNHEY and CDR2 SVGEGT. This CDR3 has 16 residues. The germline V and J ends were trimmed by 3 bases and 5 bases, with 17 bases remaining between them.